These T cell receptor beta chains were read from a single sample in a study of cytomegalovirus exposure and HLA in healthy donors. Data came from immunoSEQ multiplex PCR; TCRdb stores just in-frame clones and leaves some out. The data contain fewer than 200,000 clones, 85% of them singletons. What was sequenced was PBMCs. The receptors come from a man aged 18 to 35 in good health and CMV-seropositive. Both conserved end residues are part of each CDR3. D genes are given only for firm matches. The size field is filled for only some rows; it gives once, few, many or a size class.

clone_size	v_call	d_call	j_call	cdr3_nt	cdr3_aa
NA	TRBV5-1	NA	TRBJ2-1	TGCGCCAGCAGCTTCCTAGCGTCCGGAAGGAATGAGCAGTTCTTC	CASSFLASGRNEQFF
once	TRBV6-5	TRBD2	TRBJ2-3	TGTGCCAGCAGACCCCGGCGGGGGGGCACAGATACGCAGTATTTT	CASRPRRGGTDTQYF
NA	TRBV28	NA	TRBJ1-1	TGTGCCAGCAGTTCGGCAGGGAAAAACACTGAAGCTTTCTTT	CASSSAGKNTEAFF
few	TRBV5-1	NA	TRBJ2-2	TGCGCCAGCTCGGGCACCGGGGAGCTGTTTTTT	CASSGTGELFF
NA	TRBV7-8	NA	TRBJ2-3	TGTGCCAGCAGCTTACTAGCTATGACAGATACGCAGTATTTT	CASSLLAMTDTQYF
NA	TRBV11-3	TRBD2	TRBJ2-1	TGTGCCAGCAGCCCCGGGACTAGCGAGTACAATGAGCAGTTCTTC	CASSPGTSEYNEQFF
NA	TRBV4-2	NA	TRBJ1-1	TGTGCCAGCAGCCAAGATTTGGGGGGGTCGGGCACTGAAGCTTTCTTT	CASSQDLGGSGTEAFF
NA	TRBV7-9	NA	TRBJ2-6	TGTGCCAGCAGCTTGGGGCACAAGCCCTCTGGGGCCAACGTCCTGACTTTC	CASSLGHKPSGANVLTF
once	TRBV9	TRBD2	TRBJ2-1	TGTGCCAGCAGCGGGACTAGCGGTCTCTACAATGAGCAGTTCTTC	CASSGTSGLYNEQFF
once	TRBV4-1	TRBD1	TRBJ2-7	TGCGCCAGCAGCCAGAACCGGGACAGAACCTACGAGCAGTACTTC	CASSQNRDRTYEQYF
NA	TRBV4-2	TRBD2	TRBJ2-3	TGTGCCAGCAGCCAAGATCTAGATAGCGGGGCCACAGATACGCAGTATTTT	CASSQDLDSGATDTQYF
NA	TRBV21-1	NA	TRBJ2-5	TGTGCCAGCAGCAAAGGGGCCGGTGAAGAGACCCAGTACTTC	CASSKGAGEETQYF
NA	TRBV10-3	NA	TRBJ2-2	TGTGCCACTCGGCCTGGAGTGCACACCGGGGAGCTGTTTTTT	CATRPGVHTGELFF
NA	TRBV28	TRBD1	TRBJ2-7	TGTGCCAGCAGTTCGCCGGGACAGGACGCCTACGAGCAGTACTTC	CASSSPGQDAYEQYF
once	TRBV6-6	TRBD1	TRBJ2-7	TGTGCCAGCAGAACACCCGACAGGGTCTACGAGCAGTACTTC	CASRTPDRVYEQYF
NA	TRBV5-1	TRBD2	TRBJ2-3	TGCGCCAGCAGCTTAGAGGGAGGGTCGGTAGATACGCAGTATTTT	CASSLEGGSVDTQYF
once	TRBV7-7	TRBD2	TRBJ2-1	TGTGCCAGCAGCTTAGGGGCTAGCGGGTCGGACAATGAGCAGTTCTTC	CASSLGASGSDNEQFF
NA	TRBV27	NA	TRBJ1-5	TGTGCCAGCAGTTCGGGAGGGGCAGGCAATCAGCCCCAGCATTTT	CASSSGGAGNQPQHF
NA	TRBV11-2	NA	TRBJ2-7	TGTGCCAGCAGCTTAAATCCAGGGATGTACGAGCAGTACTTC	CASSLNPGMYEQYF
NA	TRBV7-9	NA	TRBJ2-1	TGTGCCAGCAGCTCCCAACGACTATCCTCCTACAATGAGCAGTTCTTC	CASSSQRLSSYNEQFF
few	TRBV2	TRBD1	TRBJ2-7	TGTGCCAGCCTCCGGGACAGGGGAGACTACGAGCAGTACTTC	CASLRDRGDYEQYF
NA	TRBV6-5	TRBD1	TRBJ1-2	TGTGCCAGCAGTGGGGACAGGGGGGCGGTAGGCTACACCTTC	CASSGDRGAVGYTF
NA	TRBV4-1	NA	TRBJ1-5	TGCGCCAGCAGCCAAGAGCCCTACAGCAATCAGCCCCAGCATTTT	CASSQEPYSNQPQHF
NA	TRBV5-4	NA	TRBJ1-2	TGTGCCAGCAGCTTCTTAGATGGCTACACCTTC	CASSFLDGYTF
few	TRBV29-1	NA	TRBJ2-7	TGCAGCGTTGAAGGTTCTGAGGGGACACCAACCTACGAGCAGTACTTC	CSVEGSEGTPTYEQYF
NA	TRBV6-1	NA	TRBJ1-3	TGTGCCATTCACGGGATGCAGGTGGCAAACACCATATATTTT	CAIHGMQVANTIYF
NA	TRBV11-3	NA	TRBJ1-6	TGTGCCAGCAGCTCTATGGGAAGCGGCTATAATTCACCCCTCCACTTT	CASSSMGSGYNSPLHF
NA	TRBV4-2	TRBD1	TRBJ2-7	TGTGCCAGCAGCCAAGTAGGGACAGGGCCAAACGAGCAGTACTTC	CASSQVGTGPNEQYF
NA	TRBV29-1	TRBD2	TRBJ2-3	TGCAGCGTTGTAACCAACCCGGCTTACGCTAGCGGGGGGGGGAGCACAGATACGCAGTATTTT	CSVVTNPAYASGGGSTDTQYF
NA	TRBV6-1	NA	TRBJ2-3	TGTGCCAGCAGCCGGAGACTCACAGATACGCAGTATTTT	CASSRRLTDTQYF
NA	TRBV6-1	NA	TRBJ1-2	TGTGCCAGCAGTGAAATAGGGGCTACAGTGGCTAACTATGGCTACACCTTC	CASSEIGATVANYGYTF
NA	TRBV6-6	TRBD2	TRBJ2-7	TGCGCCTCTAGCGGGAGTAACGAGCAGTACTTC	CASSGSNEQYF
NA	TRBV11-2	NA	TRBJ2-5	TGTGCCAGCAGCTTAGAACCCTCGGGGGAGACCCAGTACTTC	CASSLEPSGETQYF
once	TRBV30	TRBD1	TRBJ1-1	TGTGCCTGGAGTGTGTGGGACAGGAACACTGAAGCTTTCTTT	CAWSVWDRNTEAFF
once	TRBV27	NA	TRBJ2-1	TGTGCCAGCAACGATCCAGGGGAAGAGCAGTTCTTC	CASNDPGEEQFF
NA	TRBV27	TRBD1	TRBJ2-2	TGTGCCAGCAGCTTCCGACAGGGGGAACTGTTTTTT	CASSFRQGELFF
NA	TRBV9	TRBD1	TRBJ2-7	TGTGCCAGCAGCCCCCTTTCGGGACAGGGGGCCTACGAGCAGTACTTC	CASSPLSGQGAYEQYF
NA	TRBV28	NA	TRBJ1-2	TGTGCCAGCACCTCAGACTATGGCTACACCTTC	CASTSDYGYTF
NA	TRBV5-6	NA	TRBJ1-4	TGTGCCAGCAGCCCGACAGGCTTTAATGAAAAACTGTTTTTT	CASSPTGFNEKLFF
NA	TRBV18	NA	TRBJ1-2	TGTGCCAGTAGCCAGGGGCTGGACTATGGCTACACCTTC	CASSQGLDYGYTF
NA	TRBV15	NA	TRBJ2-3	TGTGCCACCAGCAGAGATCTCGGTAGCACAGATACGCAGTATTTT	CATSRDLGSTDTQYF
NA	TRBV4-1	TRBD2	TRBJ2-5	TGCGCCAGCAGCCAAGAGAGCGGGAGTTGGGGAGAGACCCAGTACTTC	CASSQESGSWGETQYF
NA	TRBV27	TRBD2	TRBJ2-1	TGTGCCAGCAGTCCACTACTAGCGGGGTACTACAATGAGCAGTTCTTC	CASSPLLAGYYNEQFF
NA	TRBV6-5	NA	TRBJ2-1	TGTGCCACCCTAAGTAATACCTACAATGAGCAGTTCTTC	CATLSNTYNEQFF
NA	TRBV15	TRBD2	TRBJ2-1	TGTGCCACCAGCAGAGACAGCGGGGGGTACAATGAGCAGTTCTTC	CATSRDSGGYNEQFF
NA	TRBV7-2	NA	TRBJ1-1	TGTGCCAGCAGCTCCGGACAGCTACCGGGAGCTTTCTTT	CASSSGQLPGAFF
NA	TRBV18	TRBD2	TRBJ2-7	TGTGCCAGCTCACCACAGCGGGGTAGCTCCTACGAGCAGTACTTC	CASSPQRGSSYEQYF
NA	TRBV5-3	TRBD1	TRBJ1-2	TGTGCCAGAAGCGCCGCGGGACAGATTCGCTACACCTTC	CARSAAGQIRYTF
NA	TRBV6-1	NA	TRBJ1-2	TGTGCCAGCAGTGAACAGGGCCGGGACTATGGCTACACCTTC	CASSEQGRDYGYTF
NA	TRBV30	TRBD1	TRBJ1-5	TGTGCCTGGAGTGTGAAGGGGGCATGGCAGCCCCAGCATTTT	CAWSVKGAWQPQHF
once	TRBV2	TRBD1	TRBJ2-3	TGTGCCATTCCCGGGACAGGGGTGCCAGATACGCAGTATTTT	CAIPGTGVPDTQYF
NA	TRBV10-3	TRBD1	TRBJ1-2	TGTGCCATCAGTGAGTCTCAGGCAGGGGGTTTCTATGGCTACACCTTC	CAISESQAGGFYGYTF
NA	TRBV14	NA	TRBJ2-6	TGTGCCAGCAGCCAAGCCAAATCAGCTGGGGCCAACGTCCTGACTTTC	CASSQAKSAGANVLTF
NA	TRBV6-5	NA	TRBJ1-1	TGTGCCAGCAGCGTCTTCAGGGGAGACACTGAAGCTTTCTTT	CASSVFRGDTEAFF
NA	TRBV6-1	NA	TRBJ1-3	TGTGCCAGCAGTGAAGGCCCGGGTTCCGGAAACACCATATATTTT	CASSEGPGSGNTIYF
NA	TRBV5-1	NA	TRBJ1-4	TGCGCCAGCAGCGCTGGAAGTACACCGGGTCGTGAAAAACTGTTTTTT	CASSAGSTPGREKLFF
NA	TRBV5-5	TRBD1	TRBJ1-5	TGTGCCAGCAGCTCGACAGGGGGCAATCAGCCCCAGCATTTT	CASSSTGGNQPQHF
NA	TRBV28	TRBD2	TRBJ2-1	TGTGCCAGCAGCGTAGGGGCCAGCTCTAGGCGGGAGGACAATGAGCAGTTCTTC	CASSVGASSRREDNEQFF
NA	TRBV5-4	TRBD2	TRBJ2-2	TGTGCCAGCAGCCCGGGGGGGAGCTCCGGGGAGCTGTTTTTT	CASSPGGSSGELFF